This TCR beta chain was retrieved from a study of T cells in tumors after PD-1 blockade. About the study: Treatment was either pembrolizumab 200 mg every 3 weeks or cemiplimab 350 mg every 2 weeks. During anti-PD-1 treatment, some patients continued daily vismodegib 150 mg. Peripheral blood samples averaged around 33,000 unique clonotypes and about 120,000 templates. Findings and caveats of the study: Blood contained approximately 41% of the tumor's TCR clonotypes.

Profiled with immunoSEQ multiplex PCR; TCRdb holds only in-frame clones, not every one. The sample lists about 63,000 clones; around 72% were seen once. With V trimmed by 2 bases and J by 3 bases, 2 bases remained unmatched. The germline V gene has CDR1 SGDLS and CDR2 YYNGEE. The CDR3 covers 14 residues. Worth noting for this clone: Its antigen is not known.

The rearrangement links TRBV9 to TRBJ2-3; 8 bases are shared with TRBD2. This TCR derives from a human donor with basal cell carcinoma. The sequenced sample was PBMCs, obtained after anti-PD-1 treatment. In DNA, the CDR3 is TGTGCCAGCAGCGTCTCGGGGGGGACAGATACGCAGTATTTT. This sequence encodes CASSVSGGTDTQYF. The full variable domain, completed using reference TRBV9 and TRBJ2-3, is DSGVTQTPKHLITATGQRVTLRCSPRSGDLSVYWYQQSLDQGLQFLIQYYNGEERAKGNILERFSAQQFPDLHSELNLSSLELGDSALYFCASSVSGGTDTQYFGPGTRLTVL.